This TCR beta chain was retrieved from a study of OX40 agonist ivuxolimab in advanced cancers. The CDR3 extends over 14 amino acids. Germline values: CDR1 SNHLY, CDR2 FYNNEI. Trimming cost V 6 bases and J 3 bases; bases outside gene matches: 5. The repertoire was sequenced with immunoSEQ multiplex PCR; TCRdb's copy has only in-frame clones and lacks some. Of tens of thousands of clones listed, approximately 80% are singletons. The rearrangement links TRBV2 to TRBJ1-1; 9 bases align to TRBD1. The clonotype was recovered from an adult with an advanced solid tumor such as melanoma, head and neck, liver or kidney cancer. This specimen consisted of CD4+ or CD8+ T cells sorted from blood, obtained in a trial of the OX40 agonist ivuxolimab. The CDR3 region has the DNA TGTGCCAGCAGCGCGACAGGGGGGCACACTGAAGCTTTCTTT. Translating gives CASSATGGHTEAFF.